The 20 T cell receptor beta chains listed next were all sequenced from one sample in a study of cytomegalovirus exposure and HLA in healthy donors. PCR employed 60 Vbeta and 13 Jbeta primers. Some clones are missing from TCRdb's copy, which holds only in-frame ones; the method was immunoSEQ multiplex PCR. The top ten clones hold approximately 1.1% of a sample with 100,000 to 150,000 clones, roughly 80% of them seen once. Sequenced input: PBMCs. The receptor source for this set is a boy aged 5-17 years in good health and CMV-seronegative.

This clone occurred a few times. The chain recombines TRBV5-6 with TRBJ2-2, with D uncertain. Deletions cut 4 bases from V and 2 bases from J, with 6 bases between. This CDR3 is built from 13 residues. The V gene's germline CDR1 is SGHDT and CDR2 YYEEEE. The CDR3 coding sequence is TGTGCCAGCAGCCCTTATAACACCGGGGAGCTGTTTTTT. It encodes CASSPYNTGELFF.

CDR3 amino acids: CASGWGGRETQYF. The CDR3 DNA follows: TGTGCCAGTGGATGGGGGGGGCGGGAGACCCAGTACTTC. The V and J genes are TRBV19 and TRBJ2-5; possible D gene TRBD2, 7 bases. The CDR3 totals 13 residues. Between the trimmed V and J ends, which lost 8 bases and 5 bases, there was a span of 15 bases. Germline V gene data show CDR1 as LNHDA and CDR2 as SQIVND (reference sequence).

The CDR3 loop is CASSSQRNEQYF. In DNA, the CDR3 is TGCGCCAGCAGCTCGCAGAGGAACGAGCAGTACTTC. This rearrangement joins TRBV5-1 to TRBJ2-7; D gene uncertain. Germline CDR1 reads SGHRS; CDR2 reads YFSETQ. This CDR3 has 12 amino acids. V lost 3 bases and J 5 bases, leaving 9 bases between the germline ends.

The rearrangement uses TRBV21-1 and TRBJ2-7; the table names TRBD1, a call not compared with the DNA. TRBV21-1 constitutes a pseudogene. The CDR3 runs to 15 residues. Here the CDR3 reads CASSEGTGYVNEQYF. The CDR3 DNA reads as TGTGCCAGCAGCGAGGGGACAGGGTATGTCAACGAGCAGTACTTC.

The rearrangement links TRBV6-1 to TRBJ1-1; 7 bases are a match to TRBD1. Looked up from germline, CDR1 is MNHNS and CDR2 is SASEGT. With V trimmed by 8 bases and J by 4 bases, 10 bases remained unmatched. This CDR3 comprises 14 residues. DNA for the CDR3: TGTGCCAGCTTGGAATGGGGACAGACCACTGAAGCTTTCTTT. Its translation is CASLEWGQTTEAFF.

V usage is TRBV30 and J usage is TRBJ2-5; D ambiguous. The CDR3 consists of 14 residues. V was cut by 0 bases and J by 4 bases, with 12 bases left in between. Germline V gene sequence: CDR1 GTSNPN, CDR2 SVGIG (reference sequence). The CDR3 here is CAWSVSNPGETQYF. As DNA, the CDR3 is TGTGCCTGGAGTGTATCGAATCCCGGAGAGACCCAGTACTTC.

This clone was recorded only once. This rearrangement joins TRBV4-1 to TRBJ2-5, with TRBD1 identical over 7 bases. V lost 2 bases and J lost 5; bases outside the gene matches: 5. This CDR3 comprises 14 residues. In germline, CDR1 is MGHRA, CDR2 YSYEKL. The CDR3 protein is CASSQNRGVETQYF. The CDR3 coding sequence is TGCGCCAGCAGCCAAAACAGGGGAGTGGAGACCCAGTACTTC.

The V gene is TRBV9, the J gene TRBJ1-2; D remains ambiguous. V dropped 0 bases and J dropped 3 bases, with 9 bases sitting between them. The V gene's germline CDR1 is SGDLS and CDR2 YYNGEE. There are 14 residues in the CDR3. This CDR3 is CASSVVLPDYGYTF. CDR3 coding DNA: TGTGCCAGCAGCGTAGTTCTTCCAGACTATGGCTACACCTTC.

The V and J genes are TRBV11-3 and TRBJ1-2, with a possible D match to TRBD1 (5 bases). The CDR3 is 16 residues long. V gave up 0 bases and J gave up 8 bases, with 19 bases separating them. Germline values: CDR1 SGHNT, CDR2 YENEEA. CDR3 amino acids: CASSLEGGTASRGYTF. The CDR3, as DNA: TGTGCCAGCAGCTTAGAAGGCGGGACCGCTTCAAGGGGCTACACCTTC.

The genes are TRBV9 and TRBJ2-7; D gene unclear. Germline CDR1 and CDR2: SGDLS and YYNGEE. The CDR3 contains 15 residues. V was cut by 1 base and J by 2 bases, with 13 bases left in between. Here the CDR3 reads CASSVNEETTYEQYF. The CDR3 region has the DNA TGTGCCAGCAGCGTAAATGAGGAAACAACCTACGAGCAGTACTTC.

The chain carries TRBV29-1 and TRBJ2-7, with 7 bases that match TRBD1. There are 13 residues in the CDR3. The trim removed 1 base at V and 10 bases at J, leaving 10 bases unmatched. Germline V CDR1 and CDR2: SQVTM, ANQGSEA. The CDR3 nucleotides are TGCAGCGTTGAAGCGGAAGGGGGCTCCGCTCAGTACTTC. This translates into CSVEAEGGSAQYF.

The chain links TRBV6-5 to TRBJ2-1; D remains ambiguous. V lost 7 bases, J lost 8 bases, and 9 bases lay in between. Germline CDR1 and CDR2: MNHEY and SVGAGI. The CDR3 loop spans 11 amino acids. The CDR3 nucleotides are TGTGCCAGCAAGTTGGCCTATGAGCAGTTCTTC. Amino acid sequence: CASKLAYEQFF.

This clone was observed a single time. The genes are TRBV27 and TRBJ1-1; maybe TRBD1 (5 bases). This CDR3 contains 14 residues. Germline values: CDR1 MNHEY, CDR2 SMNVEV (reference sequence). V was pared by 6 bases and J by 7 bases, with 18 bases between. The CDR3 nucleotides are TGTGCCAGCAGCCCCACGGTCGGGGACTATGAAGCTTTCTTT. It is translated as CASSPTVGDYEAFF.

The gene calls are TRBV27 and TRBJ2-7, with 13 bases matching TRBD2. Unmatched junction bases numbered 18, after V lost 5 bases and J lost 2 bases. This CDR3 has 20 residues. The germline V gene encodes CDR1 MNHEY and CDR2 SMNVEV (reference sequence). CDR3 nucleotide sequence: TGTGCCAGCAGTAAGGATGGACTAGCGGGAGCCGGAATCCAGACCTACGAGCAGTACTTC. It encodes CASSKDGLAGAGIQTYEQYF.

The chain uses TRBV5-1 and TRBJ1-4; 9 bases are shared with TRBD1. The germline gives CDR1 SGHRS, CDR2 YFSETQ. J was trimmed by 5 bases and V by 5 bases; bases with no gene match: 10. CDR3 size: 16 residues. The DNA of the CDR3 is TGCGCCAGCAGAAATTTGGACAGGGGTATCAATGAAAAACTGTTTTTT. This translates into CASRNLDRGINEKLFF.

The count of this clone is one. J is TRBJ2-7 and V is TRBV27; no firm D call. The V gene lost 6 bases and the J gene lost 7 bases, with 10 bases spanning the gap. Germline values: CDR1 MNHEY, CDR2 SMNVEV (reference sequence). CDR3 length equals 11 residues. The CDR3 DNA sequence: TGTGCCAGCAGCCTAGGTTCGGAGCAGTACTTC. Its translation: CASSLGSEQYF.

The rearrangement joins TRBV18 to TRBJ2-1; TRBD2 aligns across 10 bases. V was clipped by 3 bases and J by 7 bases; unmatched bases: 3. CDR1 and CDR2 from the germline V gene are KGHSH and LQKENI. This CDR3 comprises 14 residues. As DNA, the CDR3 is TGTGCCAGCTCACCCGGGACTAGCGCAAATGAGCAGTTCTTC. This gives the protein CASSPGTSANEQFF. The entire variable domain, with the rest obtained from reference TRBV18 and TRBJ2-1, is as follows: NAGVMQNPRHLVRRRGQEARLRCSPMKGHSHVYWYRQLPEEGLKFMVYLQKENIIDESGMPKERFSAEFPKEGPSILRIQQVVRGDSAAYFCASSPGTSANEQFFGPGTRLTVL.

The genes are TRBV21-1 and TRBJ1-5; the table calls TRBD1, which could not be checked here. TRBV21-1 is reported as a pseudogene. This CDR3 comprises 16 residues. The CDR3 nucleotides read TGTGCCAGCAGCAAGACAAGGGGACAGCCCAATCAGCCCCAGCATTTT. It is translated as CASSKTRGQPNQPQHF.

This clone was recorded once. The chain uses TRBV4-1 and TRBJ2-3, with 11 bases lining up with TRBD2. This CDR3 has 17 residues. The V gene's germline CDR1 is MGHRA and CDR2 YSYEKL. J gave up 3 bases and V 3 bases, and 8 bases lay outside the gene matches. The CDR3 region is CASSQPFIAGGTDTQYF. CDR3 DNA sequence: TGCGCCAGCAGCCAGCCTTTCATAGCGGGAGGGACAGATACGCAGTATTTT.

The genes are TRBV10-2 and TRBJ2-7; 10 positions agree with TRBD2. This CDR3 spans 15 amino acids. Unmatched junction bases numbered 9, after V lost 3 bases and J lost 7 bases. CDR1 is WSHSY and CDR2 is SAAADI in the germline V gene. CDR3 in DNA: TGCGCCAGCAGTGACTCGCCTAGCGGGAGCTCTGAGCAGTACTTC. It is translated as CASSDSPSGSSEQYF.